This entry lists 10 T cell receptor beta chains sequenced from one sample in a study of HIV-infected patients and healthy controls. TCRdb itself ran the 5' RACE reads through MiXCR, one entry per CDR3 protein. The table includes about 64,000 distinct CDR3 sequences, 15% to 20% detected once. Source material: CD4+ T cells from blood. Receptor source: a human donor in good health.

This clonotype has ten or more counts. J is TRBJ2-5 and V is TRBV13, with D perhaps matching TRBD2 (5 bases). V lost 2 bases, J lost 3 bases, and 10 bases lay in between. The CDR3 length is 14 residues. Germline V gives CDR1 PRHDT, CDR2 FYEKMQ (reference sequence). The CDR3 region is CASSLRTGKETQYF. The CDR3 DNA is TGTGCCAGCAGCTTAAGGACTGGAAAAGAGACCCAGTACTTC.

V is TRBV20-1 and J is TRBJ2-7; 8 nucleotides agree with TRBD2. V was pared by 1 base and J by 2 bases, with 4 bases of the junction left unmatched. The CDR3 is 14 residues long. Looked up from germline, CDR1 is DFQATT and CDR2 is SNEGSKA (reference sequence). CDR3 amino acids: CSARVLADTYEQYF. The CDR3 coding sequence is TGCAGTGCTAGAGTACTAGCGGATACCTACGAGCAGTACTTC.

The rearrangement joins TRBV6-5 to TRBJ2-3; perhaps D is TRBD1 or TRBD2 (5 bases each). This CDR3 is 16 amino acids long. Trimming shortened V by 7 bases and J by 2 bases, and 19 bases separated the two germline ends. The germline gives CDR1 MNHEY, CDR2 SVGAGI. The CDR3 DNA reads TGTGCCAGCACCACCACTAGAAGGGGCTACACAGATACGCAGTATTTT. Translation: CASTTTRRGYTDTQYF.

This clonotype was recorded many times. One end of the junction varies from germline; a read error may be responsible. The rearrangement uses TRBV7-7 and TRBJ2-3; 10 positions agree with TRBD2. Germline CDR1 reads SSHAT; CDR2 reads FNYEAQ (reference sequence). The length of the CDR3 is 17 residues. This CDR3 reads CASSLNPGTSGTDTQYF. The CDR3 DNA reads TGTGCTAGCAGCTTAAATCCCGGGACTAGCGGCACAGATACGCAGTATTTT.

This clonotype came up many times. The V call is TRBV29-1, the J call TRBJ1-1, with D possibly TRBD1 on 6 matching bases. The V end lost 4 bases, the J end lost 0 bases, and 12 bases lay between the germline ends. Germline V CDR1 and CDR2: SQVTM, ANQGSEA. The CDR3 length is 14 residues. The CDR3 protein is CSVAGAGVNTEAFF. DNA of the CDR3: TGCAGCGTTGCGGGGGCCGGTGTGAACACTGAAGCTTTCTTT.

The chain uses TRBV20-1 and TRBJ1-6, with TRBD1 identical over 7 bases. There are 18 residues in the CDR3. V lost 3 bases, J lost 0 bases, and 11 bases stayed unmatched. The germline V gene encodes CDR1 DFQATT and CDR2 SNEGSKA (reference sequence). CDR3 nucleotide sequence: TGCAGTGCTAGGTCGGGACAGCTCCCGAGCTCCTATAATTCACCCCTCCACTTT. This translates into CSARSGQLPSSYNSPLHF.

V gene TRBV12-3 or TRBV12-4 combines with J gene TRBJ2-3, with 7 bases matching TRBD1. This CDR3 comprises 19 residues. V shed 5 bases and J 5 bases; nucleotides not matched to a gene: 22. For the CDR3, the DNA is TGTGCCAGCAGTACCAGAAGCCTATTACAGGGGAGAGAGAGAGATACGCAGTATTTT. It translates to CASSTRSLLQGRERDTQYF.

This clonotype has more than one count but fewer than ten. V is TRBV2 and J is TRBJ2-5; perhaps TRBD2 as D (5 bases). Germline lookup yields CDR1 SNHLY and CDR2 FYNNEI. CDR3 length equals 12 residues. Trimming pared 7 bases from V and 4 bases from J, leaving 10 bases between. CDR3 in DNA: TGTGCCAGCAAGGCAGGAGGAGAGACCCAGTACTTC. Its protein is CASKAGGETQYF.

CDR3 region: CASRGTSGGETQYF. As DNA, the CDR3 is TGTGCCAGCAGAGGGACTAGCGGGGGAGAGACCCAGTACTTC. The rearrangement uses TRBV2 and TRBJ2-5; TRBD2 aligns across 14 bases. This CDR3 comprises 14 residues. CDR1 and CDR2 from the germline V gene are SNHLY and FYNNEI. Trimming cost V 6 bases and J 4 bases; bases outside gene matches: 1.

The table lists this clonotype with a few counts. The rearrangement links TRBV4-1 to TRBJ2-7; D ambiguous. Germline CDR1 is MGHRA and CDR2 is YSYEKL. The V end was cut by 0 bases, the J end by 2 bases, with 17 bases between. The CDR3 consists of 17 residues. The CDR3 here is CASSQEVVIGFPYEQYF. Here the CDR3 DNA reads TGCGCCAGCAGCCAAGAGGTGGTCATAGGTTTCCCCTACGAGCAGTACTTC.